This T cell receptor (beta chain) appears in the sequencing data of a study of cytomegalovirus exposure and HLA in healthy donors. Study observations and caveats: Reports state that TCR beta sequences accurately predicted most subjects' HLA-A and HLA-B alleles. Per a prior analysis, the majority of TCR beta V segments were productive roughly 90% or roughly 30% of the time. Versus the approximately 720-donor mean, an Asian-associated ancestry cluster reportedly showed fewer N-insertions in a later analysis. Confirmation was obtained in vitro that three CMV-associated chains are specific for CMV antigens.

Primers for the PCR totalled 60 Vbeta and 13 Jbeta. The method was immunoSEQ multiplex PCR; TCRdb's version includes in-frame clones alone and lacks a portion of them. The sample carries over 100,000 clones, about 60% recorded once. CDR1 and CDR2 (germline): SNHLY, FYNNEI. The CDR3 totals 15 residues. V lost 6 bases and J lost 7; bases outside the gene matches: 12. Note on this clone: The antigen is unknown.

The receptor was derived from a man in his forties in good health and CMV-seropositive. Sequencing was done on a sample of PBMCs. The genes are TRBV2 and TRBJ2-1, with 7 nucleotides matching TRBD2. CDR3 sequence (DNA): TGTGCCAGCAGGGTAGATAGTTGGGGGGGGAATGAGCAGTTCTTC. It yields the protein CASRVDSWGGNEQFF.